These T cell receptor beta chains were read from a single sample in a study of lymphopenia after photon versus proton radiotherapy. Generated by immunoSEQ multiplex PCR, the TCRdb table keeps only in-frame clones and is missing some. This sample has about 12,000 clones, with around 90% found just once. The sequences come from peripheral blood, collected from a patient treated with photon-based radiotherapy. Every receptor here comes from a man aged 55 to 70 with pancreatic cancer. Each CDR3 is given with its conserved first and last residue. D genes are given only for firm matches. A clone size is listed for some rows: how often the clone was seen (once, few, many), or a class if it is expanded.

d_call	clone_size	v_call	j_call	cdr3_aa	cdr3_nt
.	.	TRBV6-5	TRBJ2-7	CATLSGNWPYEQYF	TGTGCCACCTTATCAGGGAATTGGCCCTACGAGCAGTACTTC
.	.	TRBV29-1	TRBJ2-1	CSVRDNEQFF	TGCAGCGTTCGGGACAATGAGCAGTTCTTC
TRBD2	.	TRBV6-6	TRBJ2-1	CASSSFASGGADEQFF	TGTGCCAGCAGTTCTTTCGCTAGCGGGGGGGCCGATGAGCAGTTCTTC
.	.	TRBV7-3	TRBJ2-5	CASSFVETQYF	TGTGCCAGCAGCTTTGTTGAGACCCAGTACTTC
.	.	TRBV7-9	TRBJ1-2	CASSLDSWGADGYTF	TGTGCCAGCAGCCTAGACAGTTGGGGGGCTGATGGCTACACCTTC
.	.	TRBV4-1	TRBJ2-5	CASSPPRGPKTQYF	TGCGCCAGCAGCCCCCCCCGGGGGCCAAAGACCCAGTACTTC
.	.	TRBV9	TRBJ2-7	CASSDAERAGAYEQYF	TGTGCCAGCAGCGATGCTGAGAGGGCAGGGGCCTACGAGCAGTACTTC
TRBD2	few	TRBV4-2	TRBJ2-3	CASSQNTGGLTDTQYF	TGTGCCAGCAGCCAGAATACGGGGGGGTTAACAGATACGCAGTATTTT
TRBD2	.	TRBV7-6	TRBJ2-7	CASSLREDSYEQYF	TGTGCCAGCAGCCTCCGGGAGGATTCCTACGAGCAGTACTTC
.	.	TRBV11-2	TRBJ1-5	CASSPAVGYGNQPQHF	TGTGCCAGCAGCCCCGCGGTGGGGTACGGCAATCAGCCCCAGCATTTT
.	.	TRBV2	TRBJ1-5	CASSGLGVGQPQHF	TGTGCCAGCAGTGGGTTAGGGGTCGGGCAGCCCCAGCATTTT
.	once	TRBV6-6	TRBJ1-5	CASSYRTDNQPQHF	TGTGCCAGCAGTTATAGGACCGATAATCAGCCCCAGCATTTT
.	once	TRBV7-2	TRBJ2-5	CASSLVRETQYF	TGTGCCAGCAGCTTAGTGCGAGAGACCCAGTACTTC
TRBD1	.	TRBV6-5	TRBJ1-1	CASRPPTGGWLEAFF	TGTGCCAGCAGACCTCCAACAGGGGGCTGGCTAGAAGCTTTCTTT
.	.	TRBV6-6	TRBJ1-1	CASSYYGQNTEAFF	TGTGCCAGCAGTTACTATGGACAGAACACTGAAGCTTTCTTT
.	once	TRBV30	TRBJ1-6	CAWSRDIGSPLHF	TGTGCCTGGAGTAGGGACATAGGATCACCCCTCCACTTT
.	.	TRBV12-5	TRBJ1-5	CASGLVKVSNQPQHF	TGTGCTAGTGGTTTGGTTAAGGTGAGCAATCAGCCCCAGCATTTT
TRBD2	.	TRBV19	TRBJ2-7	CASSIEASGSYEQYF	TGTGCCAGTAGTATAGAGGCTAGCGGGTCCTACGAGCAGTACTTC
TRBD2	.	TRBV2	TRBJ2-3	CASSDLAGGTDTQYF	TGTGCCAGCAGTGACCTAGCGGGGGGCACAGATACGCAGTATTTT
.	.	TRBV7-9	TRBJ1-1	CASSLGSGDTEAFF	TGTGCCAGCAGCTTAGGGTCAGGGGACACTGAAGCTTTCTTT
.	.	TRBV5-6	TRBJ1-2	CASSEREYGYTF	TGTGCCAGCAGCGAGAGAGAATATGGCTACACCTTC
.	.	TRBV7-7	TRBJ2-2	CASSPAGVGTNTGELFF	TGTGCCAGCAGCCCCGCCGGGGTAGGGACAAACACCGGGGAGCTGTTTTTT
TRBD1	.	TRBV12-5	TRBJ2-2	CASGPKQGTGNTGELFF	TGTGCTAGTGGTCCCAAACAGGGGACCGGGAACACCGGGGAGCTGTTTTTT
.	once	TRBV6-5	TRBJ1-5	CASSYTAGASNQPQHF	TGTGCCAGCAGTTACACCGCGGGCGCCAGCAATCAGCCCCAGCATTTT
.	.	TRBV5-1	TRBJ1-2	CASSLAQNYGYTF	TGCGCCAGCAGCTTGGCACAGAACTATGGCTACACCTTC
TRBD2	.	TRBV11-3	TRBJ2-3	CASSLSSGDITDTQYF	TGTGCCAGCAGCTTATCTAGCGGGGATATCACAGATACGCAGTATTTT
TRBD1	.	TRBV7-7	TRBJ1-1	CASSLAGQGRRSSNTEAFF	TGTGCTAGCAGCTTAGCGGGACAGGGGCGTAGGAGCTCAAACACTGAAGCTTTCTTT
TRBD1	few	TRBV4-1	TRBJ1-6	CASSQYRGPNSPLHF	TGCGCCAGCAGCCAATACAGGGGACCAAATTCACCCCTCCACTTT
.	few	TRBV30	TRBJ1-5	CAWSVGGHQPQHF	TGTGCCTGGAGTGTTGGAGGGCATCAGCCCCAGCATTTT
.	.	TRBV9	TRBJ2-7	CASSPLGTSSYEQYF	TGTGCCAGCAGCCCTCTCGGGACAAGCTCCTACGAGCAGTACTTC
.	.	TRBV20-1	TRBJ2-5	CSAGLTETQYF	TGCAGTGCTGGACTAACGGAGACCCAGTACTTC
TRBD2	.	TRBV18	TRBJ2-7	CASSLSGGAYEQYF	TGTGCCAGCTCACTAAGCGGGGGTGCCTACGAGCAGTACTTC
.	.	TRBV6-6	TRBJ1-1	CASSREGPPSEAFF	TGTGCCAGCAGCCGAGAGGGCCCACCTTCTGAAGCTTTCTTT
.	.	TRBV6-5	TRBJ1-3	CASSPLRAGNTIYF	TGTGCCAGCAGCCCCCTTAGGGCTGGAAACACCATATATTTT
.	.	TRBV5-8	TRBJ1-2	CASSLAGVDYGYTF	TGTGCCAGCAGCTTGGCGGGAGTAGACTATGGCTACACCTTC
.	.	TRBV9	TRBJ2-3	CASSVRQVASTDTQYF	TGTGCCAGCAGCGTCCGACAGGTGGCCTCCACAGATACGCAGTATTTT
TRBD1	.	TRBV15	TRBJ2-7	CATSRAGGEQYF	TGTGCCACCAGCAGAGCAGGGGGCGAGCAGTACTTC
.	.	TRBV30	TRBJ1-6	CAWMVGGTYNSPLHF	TGTGCCTGGATGGTCGGCGGAACCTATAATTCACCCCTCCACTTT
.	once	TRBV7-6	TRBJ2-3	CASRSGQSRTDTQYF	TGTGCCAGCAGGAGTGGACAGAGCCGCACAGATACGCAGTATTTT
.	.	TRBV27	TRBJ2-4	CASSPLGAGNIQYF	TGTGCCAGCAGTCCGCTGGGGGCTGGAAACATTCAGTACTTC
.	.	TRBV9	TRBJ2-2	CASSVVDTGELFF	TGTGCCAGCAGCGTAGTTGACACCGGGGAGCTGTTTTTT
TRBD2	few	TRBV27	TRBJ2-5	CASSPGLVGQETQYF	TGTGCCAGCAGTCCGGGACTAGTAGGGCAAGAGACCCAGTACTTC
TRBD2	.	TRBV19	TRBJ2-2	CASSIRLAGAQGSGELFF	TGTGCCAGTAGTATCCGACTAGCGGGGGCCCAGGGGAGCGGGGAGCTGTTTTTT
.	.	TRBV6-5	TRBJ2-7	CASGRDSYEQYF	TGTGCCAGCGGCAGGGACTCCTACGAGCAGTACTTC
.	few	TRBV19	TRBJ1-1	CASSFEPGNTEAFF	TGTGCCAGTAGTTTTGAACCTGGGAACACTGAAGCTTTCTTT
.	.	TRBV6-5	TRBJ2-2	CASRRVNTGELFF	TGTGCCAGCAGGAGGGTTAACACCGGGGAGCTGTTTTTT